The subject of this entry is one TCR beta chain. The data stem from a study of T cells after yellow fever vaccination. Study at large: Fractions of low cell number were prepared using SMART-Seq v4 Ultra Low Input.

The CDR3 has 15 residues. Germline V gives CDR1 MNHNS, CDR2 SASEGT. V was clipped by 6 bases and J by 6 bases; unmatched bases: 5. Each CDR3 protein is one row after TCRdb ran MiXCR on the 5' RACE reads. The repertoire holds 250,000 to 350,000 distinct CDR3 sequences, with around 10% as singletons. The chain has TRBV6-1 and TRBJ1-4; TRBD1 agrees at 12 bases. The sequence derives from a man between 18 and 35 years old who received the YFV17D yellow fever vaccine. The sequenced sample was CD4+ T cells sorted from PBMCs, obtained 5 days after the yellow fever booster vaccination. DNA of the CDR3: TGTGCCAGCAGGGTGGGACAGGGGGCCGATGAAAAACTGTTTTTT. Encoded protein: CASRVGQGADEKLFF.